This TCR beta chain was sequenced in a study of control samples from healthy donors and cancer patients. Some clones are missing from TCRdb's copy, which holds only in-frame ones; the method was immunoSEQ multiplex PCR. This sample has about 250,000 clones, with around 80% found just once. V lost 1 base, J lost 0 bases, and 3 bases stayed unmatched. Germline CDR1 and CDR2: SGHTA and FQGNSA. The CDR3 consists of 15 residues. This TCR was sampled from a woman aged 60-75 years with lung cancer. V usage is TRBV7-2 and J usage is TRBJ2-7; 7 bases are shared with TRBD2. Source material: PBMCs. The CDR3 reads CASSLVPGGSYEQYF. The CDR3 DNA sequence: TGTGCCAGCAGCTTAGTTCCGGGGGGCTCCTACGAGCAGTACTTC. Complete variable domain (other parts from reference TRBV7-2 and TRBJ2-7): GAGVSQSPSNKVTEKGKDVELRCDPISGHTALYWYRQSLGQGLEFLIYFQGNSAPDKSGLPSDRFSAERTGGSVSTLTIQRTQQEDSAVYLCASSLVPGGSYEQYFGPGTRLTVT.